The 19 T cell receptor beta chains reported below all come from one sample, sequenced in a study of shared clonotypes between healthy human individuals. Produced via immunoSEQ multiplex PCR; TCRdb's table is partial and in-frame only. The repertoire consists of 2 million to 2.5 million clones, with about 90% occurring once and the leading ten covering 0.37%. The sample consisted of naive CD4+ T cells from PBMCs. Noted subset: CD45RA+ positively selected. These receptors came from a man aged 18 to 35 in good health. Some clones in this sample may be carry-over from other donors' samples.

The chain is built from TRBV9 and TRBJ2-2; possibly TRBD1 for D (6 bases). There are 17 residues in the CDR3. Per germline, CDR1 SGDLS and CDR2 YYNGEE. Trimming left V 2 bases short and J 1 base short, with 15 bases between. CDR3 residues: CASSVDPLQGNTGELFF. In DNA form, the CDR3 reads TGTGCCAGCAGCGTCGATCCCCTACAGGGGAACACCGGGGAGCTGTTTTTT.

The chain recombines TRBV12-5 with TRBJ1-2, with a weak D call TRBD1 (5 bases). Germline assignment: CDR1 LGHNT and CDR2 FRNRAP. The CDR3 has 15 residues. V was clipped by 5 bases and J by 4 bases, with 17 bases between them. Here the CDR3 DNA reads TGTGCTAGTGGTCTAACATCAGGGCAGGGCTATGGCTACACCTTC. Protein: CASGLTSGQGYGYTF.

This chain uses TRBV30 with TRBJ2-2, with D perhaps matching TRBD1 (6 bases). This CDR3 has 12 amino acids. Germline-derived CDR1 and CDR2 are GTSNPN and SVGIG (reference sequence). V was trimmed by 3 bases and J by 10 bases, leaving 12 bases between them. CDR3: CAWSVGTPELFF. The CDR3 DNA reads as TGTGCCTGGAGCGTCGGGACACCGGAGCTGTTTTTT.

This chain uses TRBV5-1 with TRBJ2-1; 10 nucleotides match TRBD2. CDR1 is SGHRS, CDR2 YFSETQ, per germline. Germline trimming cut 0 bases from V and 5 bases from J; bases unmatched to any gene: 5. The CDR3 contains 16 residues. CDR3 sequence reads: CASSLVPLAGDNEQFF. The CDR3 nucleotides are TGCGCCAGCAGCTTGGTTCCCCTAGCGGGGGACAATGAGCAGTTCTTC.

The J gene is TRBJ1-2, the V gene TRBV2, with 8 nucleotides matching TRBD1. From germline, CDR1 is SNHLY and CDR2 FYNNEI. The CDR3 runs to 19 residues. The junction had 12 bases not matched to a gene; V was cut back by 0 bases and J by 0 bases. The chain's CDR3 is CASSEARYLGQATNYGYTF. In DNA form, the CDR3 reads TGTGCCAGCAGTGAAGCGCGATATTTGGGACAGGCTACTAACTATGGCTACACCTTC.

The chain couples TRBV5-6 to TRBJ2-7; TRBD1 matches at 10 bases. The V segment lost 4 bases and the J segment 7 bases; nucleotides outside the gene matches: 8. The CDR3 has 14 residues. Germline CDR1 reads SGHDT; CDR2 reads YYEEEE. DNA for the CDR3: TGTGCCAGCAGCCCCCGGACAGGGGGGAGAGAGCAGTACTTC. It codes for CASSPRTGGREQYF.

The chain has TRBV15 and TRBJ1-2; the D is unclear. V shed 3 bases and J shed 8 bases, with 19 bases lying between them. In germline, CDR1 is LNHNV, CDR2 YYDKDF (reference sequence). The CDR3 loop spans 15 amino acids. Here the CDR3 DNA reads TGTGCCACCAGCAGTGAGGCAGGCTCCCTGGGGGGCTACACCTTC. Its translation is CATSSEAGSLGGYTF.

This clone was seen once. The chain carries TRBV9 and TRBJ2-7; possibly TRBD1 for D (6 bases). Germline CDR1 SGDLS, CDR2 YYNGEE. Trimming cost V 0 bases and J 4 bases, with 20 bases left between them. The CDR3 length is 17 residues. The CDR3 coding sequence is TGTGCCAGCAGCGTAGCTTCGTATTACGGACAGTCTTACGAGCAGTACTTC. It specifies CASSVASYYGQSYEQYF.

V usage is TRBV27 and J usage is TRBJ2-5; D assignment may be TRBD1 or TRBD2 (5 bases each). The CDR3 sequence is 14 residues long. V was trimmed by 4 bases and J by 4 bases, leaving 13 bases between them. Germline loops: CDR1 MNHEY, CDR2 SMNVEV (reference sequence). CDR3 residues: CASSSGRKPETQYF. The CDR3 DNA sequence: TGTGCCAGCAGTTCGGGACGAAAACCAGAGACCCAGTACTTC.

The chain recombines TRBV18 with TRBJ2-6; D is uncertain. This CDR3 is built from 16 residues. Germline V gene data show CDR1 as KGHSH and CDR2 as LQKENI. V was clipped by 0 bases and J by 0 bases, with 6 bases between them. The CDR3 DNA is TGTGCCAGCTCACCACCCTTCCTCTCTGGGGCCAACGTCCTGACTTTC. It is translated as CASSPPFLSGANVLTF.

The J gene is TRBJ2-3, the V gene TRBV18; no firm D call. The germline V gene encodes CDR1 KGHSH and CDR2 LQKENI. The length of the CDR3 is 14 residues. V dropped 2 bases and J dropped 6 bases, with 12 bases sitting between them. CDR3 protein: CASSPVIRSDTQYF. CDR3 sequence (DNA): TGTGCCAGCTCACCAGTCATAAGGTCGGATACGCAGTATTTT.

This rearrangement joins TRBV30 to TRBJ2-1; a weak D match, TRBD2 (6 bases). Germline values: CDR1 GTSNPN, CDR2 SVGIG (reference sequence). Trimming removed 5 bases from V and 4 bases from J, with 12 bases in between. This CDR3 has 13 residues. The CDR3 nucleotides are TGTGCCTGGGCCGGGGACTCTTACAATGAGCAGTTCTTC. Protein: CAWAGDSYNEQFF.

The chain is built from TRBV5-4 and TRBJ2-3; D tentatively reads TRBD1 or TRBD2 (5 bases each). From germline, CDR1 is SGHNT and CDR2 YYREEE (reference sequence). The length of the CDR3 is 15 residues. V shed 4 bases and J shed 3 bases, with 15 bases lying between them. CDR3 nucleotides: TGTGCCAGCAGCCTCGGGACCGTGGGGACAGATACGCAGTATTTT. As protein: CASSLGTVGTDTQYF.

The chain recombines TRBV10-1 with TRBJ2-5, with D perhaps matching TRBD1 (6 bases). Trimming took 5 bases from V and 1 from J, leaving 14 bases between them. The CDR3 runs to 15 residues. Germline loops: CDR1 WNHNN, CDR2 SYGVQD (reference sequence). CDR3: CASSLGAGPQETQYF. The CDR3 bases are TGCGCCAGCAGTTTGGGGGCAGGGCCCCAAGAGACCCAGTACTTC.

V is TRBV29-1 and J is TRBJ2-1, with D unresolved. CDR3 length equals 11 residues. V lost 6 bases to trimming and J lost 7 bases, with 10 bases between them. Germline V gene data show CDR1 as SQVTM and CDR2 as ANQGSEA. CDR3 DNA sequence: TGCAGCGTGGGTGACGGAAATGAGCAGTTCTTC. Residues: CSVGDGNEQFF.

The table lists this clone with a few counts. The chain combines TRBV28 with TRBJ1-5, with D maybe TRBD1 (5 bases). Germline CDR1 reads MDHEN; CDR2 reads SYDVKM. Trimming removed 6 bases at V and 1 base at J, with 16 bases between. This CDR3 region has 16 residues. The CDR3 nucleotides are TGTGCCAGCAGGCGCCGTGGGGGAGACAGCAATCAGCCCCAGCATTTT. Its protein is CASRRRGGDSNQPQHF.

The CDR3 here is CASSSSPRESSYEQYF. Here the CDR3 DNA reads TGCGCCAGCAGCTCCTCTCCGCGGGAGAGCTCATACGAGCAGTACTTC. The rearrangement links TRBV5-1 to TRBJ2-7, with 7 bases identical to TRBD2. The CDR3 consists of 16 residues. V lost 3 bases, J lost 4 bases, and 13 bases stayed unmatched. Germline assignment: CDR1 SGHRS and CDR2 YFSETQ.

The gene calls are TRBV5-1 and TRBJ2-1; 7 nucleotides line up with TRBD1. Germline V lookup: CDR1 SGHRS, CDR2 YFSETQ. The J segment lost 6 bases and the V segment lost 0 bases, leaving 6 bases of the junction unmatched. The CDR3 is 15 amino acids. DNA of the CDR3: TGCGCCAGCAGCTTGGTACCGGGACAGTTCAATGAGCAGTTCTTC. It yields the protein CASSLVPGQFNEQFF.

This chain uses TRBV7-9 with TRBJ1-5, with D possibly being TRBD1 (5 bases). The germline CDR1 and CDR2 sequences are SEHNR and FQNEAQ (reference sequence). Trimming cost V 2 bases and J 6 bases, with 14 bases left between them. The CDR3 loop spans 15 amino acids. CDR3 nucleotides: TGTGCCAGCAGCTTATACGGGGGAATCAGTCAGCCCCAGCATTTT. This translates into CASSLYGGISQPQHF.